This T cell receptor (beta chain) was recorded in a study of cytomegalovirus exposure and HLA in healthy donors. Germline values: CDR1 MDHEN, CDR2 SYDVKM. CDR3 length: 14 amino acids. V lost 2 bases and J lost 2, with 6 bases in between. The PCR was carried out with 60 Vbeta primers and 13 Jbeta primers. Measured with immunoSEQ multiplex PCR; TCRdb has only the in-frame clones, and not every one. The sample has around 150,000 clones, approximately 80% seen once; the top ten hold 1.5% to 2%. Sample: PBMCs. This sequence was found in a woman between 35 and 50 years old in good health and CMV-seronegative. The chain is built from TRBV28 and TRBJ2-2; D gene unclear. The CDR3 DNA reads TGTGCCAGCAGTTTAGCGCCTAACACCGGGGAGCTGTTTTTT. Encoded protein: CASSLAPNTGELFF.